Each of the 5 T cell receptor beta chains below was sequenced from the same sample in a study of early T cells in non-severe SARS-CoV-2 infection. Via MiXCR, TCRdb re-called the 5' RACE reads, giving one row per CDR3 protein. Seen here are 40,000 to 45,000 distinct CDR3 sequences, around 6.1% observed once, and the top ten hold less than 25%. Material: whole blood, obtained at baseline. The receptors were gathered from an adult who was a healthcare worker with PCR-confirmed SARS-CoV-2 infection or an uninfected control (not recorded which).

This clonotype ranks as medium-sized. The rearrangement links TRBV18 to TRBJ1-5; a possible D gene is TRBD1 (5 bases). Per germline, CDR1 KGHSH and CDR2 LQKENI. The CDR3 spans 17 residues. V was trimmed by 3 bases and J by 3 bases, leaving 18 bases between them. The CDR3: CASSPKQAMWDNQPQHF. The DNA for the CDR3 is TGTGCCAGCTCACCGAAACAGGCTATGTGGGACAATCAGCCCCAGCATTTT. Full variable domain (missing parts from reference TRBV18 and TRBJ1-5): NAGVMQNPRHLVRRRGQEARLRCSPMKGHSHVYWYRQLPEEGLKFMVYLQKENIIDESGMPKERFSAEFPKEGPSILRIQQVVRGDSAAYFCASSPKQAMWDNQPQHFGDGTRLSIL.

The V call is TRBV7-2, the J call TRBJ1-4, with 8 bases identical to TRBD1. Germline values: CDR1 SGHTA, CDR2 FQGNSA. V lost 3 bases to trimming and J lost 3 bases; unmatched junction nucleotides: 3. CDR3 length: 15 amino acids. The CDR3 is CASSFPGQANEKLFF. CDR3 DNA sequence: TGTGCCAGCAGCTTTCCGGGACAGGCTAATGAAAAACTGTTTTTT.

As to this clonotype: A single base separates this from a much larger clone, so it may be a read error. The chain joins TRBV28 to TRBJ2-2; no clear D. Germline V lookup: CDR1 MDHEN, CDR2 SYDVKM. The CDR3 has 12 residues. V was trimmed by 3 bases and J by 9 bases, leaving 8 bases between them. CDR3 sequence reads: CASSFPPRELFF. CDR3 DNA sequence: TGTGCCAGCAGTTTCCCCCCTAGGGAGCTGTTTTTT.

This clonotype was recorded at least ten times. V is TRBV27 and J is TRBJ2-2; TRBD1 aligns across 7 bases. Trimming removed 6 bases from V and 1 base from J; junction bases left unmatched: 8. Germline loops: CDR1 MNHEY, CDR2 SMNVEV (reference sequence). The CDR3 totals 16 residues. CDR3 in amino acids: CASSHYRGRNTGELFF. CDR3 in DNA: TGTGCCAGCAGCCACTACAGGGGCCGGAACACCGGGGAGCTGTTTTTT.

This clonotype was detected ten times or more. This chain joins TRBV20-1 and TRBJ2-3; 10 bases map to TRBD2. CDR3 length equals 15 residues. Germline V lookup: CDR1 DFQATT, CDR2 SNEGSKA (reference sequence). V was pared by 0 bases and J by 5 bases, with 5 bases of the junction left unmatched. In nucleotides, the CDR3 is TGCAGTGCTAGAGATCCAGCGGGGGGGATAGATACGCAGTATTTT. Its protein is CSARDPAGGIDTQYF.